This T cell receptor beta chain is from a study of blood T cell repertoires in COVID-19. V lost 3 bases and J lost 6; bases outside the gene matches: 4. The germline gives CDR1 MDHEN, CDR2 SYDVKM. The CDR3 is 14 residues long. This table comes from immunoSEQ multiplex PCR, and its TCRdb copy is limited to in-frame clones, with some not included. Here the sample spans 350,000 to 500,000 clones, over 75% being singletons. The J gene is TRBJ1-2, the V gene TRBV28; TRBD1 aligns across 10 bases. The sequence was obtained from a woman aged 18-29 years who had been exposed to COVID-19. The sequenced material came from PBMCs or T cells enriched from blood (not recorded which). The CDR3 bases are TGTGCCAGCAGTTTCCGGGACAGGGGTAATGGCTACACCTTC. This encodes CASSFRDRGNGYTF.